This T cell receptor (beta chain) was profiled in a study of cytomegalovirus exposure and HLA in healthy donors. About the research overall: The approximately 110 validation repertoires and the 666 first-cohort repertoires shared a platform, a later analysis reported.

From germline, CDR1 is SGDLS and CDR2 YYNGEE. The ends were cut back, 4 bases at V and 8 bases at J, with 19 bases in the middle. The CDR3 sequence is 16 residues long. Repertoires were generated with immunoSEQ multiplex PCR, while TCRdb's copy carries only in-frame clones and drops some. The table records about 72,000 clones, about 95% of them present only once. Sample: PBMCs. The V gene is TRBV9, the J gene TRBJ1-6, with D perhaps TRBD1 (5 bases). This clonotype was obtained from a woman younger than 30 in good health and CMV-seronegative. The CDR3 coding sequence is TGTGCCAGCAGCCCCCGGGGGGGTCGTGGGGATTCACCCCTCCACTTT. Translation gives CASSPRGGRGDSPLHF.